The 4 T cell receptor beta chains reported below all come from one sample, sequenced in a study of blood T cell repertoires in COVID-19. TCRdb's table, derived via immunoSEQ multiplex PCR, lists solely in-frame clones and lacks some. Among 150,000 to 200,000 clones listed, roughly 89% were seen once. What was sequenced was peripheral blood. The receptors were sampled from a woman in her seventies with COVID-19, enrolled during active disease.

This chain connects TRBV2 to TRBJ1-2; no clear D. The CDR3 is made up of 15 amino acids. The V gene lost 0 bases and the J gene lost 6 bases, with 14 bases spanning the gap. In germline, CDR1 is SNHLY, CDR2 FYNNEI. Here the CDR3 reads CASSEAREGINGYTF. In DNA, the CDR3 is TGTGCCAGCAGTGAAGCGCGGGAGGGAATAAATGGCTACACCTTC.

The chain employs TRBV11-2 and TRBJ2-7; 7 positions agree with TRBD2. Germline V lookup: CDR1 SGHAT, CDR2 FQNNGV. The length of the CDR3 is 15 residues. After removal of 1 base from V and 2 bases from J, the junction contained 5 bases not matched to a gene. The DNA of the CDR3 is TGTGCCAGCAGCTTAGGGGGGGGACCCACCTACGAGCAGTACTTC. It encodes CASSLGGGPTYEQYF.

The V call is TRBV18, the J call TRBJ2-7; 8 bases agree with TRBD2. CDR1 is KGHSH and CDR2 is LQKENI in the germline V gene. Unmatched junction bases numbered 6, after V lost 8 bases and J lost 0 bases. This CDR3 is 14 amino acids long. The CDR3 DNA reads as TGTGCCAGCCGTCCAGCGGGGGCCTCCTACGAGCAGTACTTC. Translated: CASRPAGASYEQYF.

V usage is TRBV6-1 and J usage is TRBJ2-6, with 8 bases identical to TRBD1. V dropped 3 bases and J dropped 3; count of bases not matched to a gene: 10. This CDR3 has 18 amino acids. Germline CDR1 and CDR2: MNHNS and SASEGT. The DNA of the CDR3 is TGTGCCAGCAGTGACCGGGACAGGTTTTATGGTGGGGCCAACGTCCTGACTTTC. Protein: CASSDRDRFYGGANVLTF.